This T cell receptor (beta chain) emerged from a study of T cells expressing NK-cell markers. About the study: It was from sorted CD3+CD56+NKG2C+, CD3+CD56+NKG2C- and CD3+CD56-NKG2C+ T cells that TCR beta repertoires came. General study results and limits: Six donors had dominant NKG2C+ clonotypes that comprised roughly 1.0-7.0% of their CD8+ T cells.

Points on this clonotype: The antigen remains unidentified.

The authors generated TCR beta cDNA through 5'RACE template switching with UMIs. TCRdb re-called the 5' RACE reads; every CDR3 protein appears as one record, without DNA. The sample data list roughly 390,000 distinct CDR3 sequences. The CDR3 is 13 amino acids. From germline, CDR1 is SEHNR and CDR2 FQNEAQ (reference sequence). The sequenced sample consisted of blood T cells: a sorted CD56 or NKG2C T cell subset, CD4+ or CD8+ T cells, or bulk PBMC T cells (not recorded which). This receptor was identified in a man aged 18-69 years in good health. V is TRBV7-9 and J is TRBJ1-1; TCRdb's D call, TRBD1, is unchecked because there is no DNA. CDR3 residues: CALGGGMNTEAFF.